This T cell receptor beta chain was captured in a study of blood T cell repertoires in COVID-19. Whole-study context: PBMCs, B-cell-depleted T cells, or T cells provided the cDNA or gDNA that made up the material.

The ends were cut back, 3 bases at V and 3 bases at J, with 25 bases in the middle. CDR1 is SGHRS, CDR2 YFSETQ, per germline. There are 18 residues in the CDR3. The authors' processing: Nucleated cell counts were estimated from reference gene primer amplification. Repertoires were generated with immunoSEQ multiplex PCR, while TCRdb's copy carries only in-frame clones and drops some. V, J and clone size are those of that table, while D and trimming were read from the DNA. The table includes some 200,000 clones, under 90% detected once. Material for sequencing was PBMCs or T cells enriched from blood (not recorded which). The clonotype was recovered from a woman between 50 and 59 years old with acute COVID-19. V usage is TRBV5-1 and J usage is TRBJ2-7; possibly TRBD2 for D (7 bases). The CDR3 bases are TGCGCCAGCAGCTACACCTCGGGGGGCAGCGTGCGCAACTACGAGCAGTACTTC. This encodes CASSYTSGGSVRNYEQYF.